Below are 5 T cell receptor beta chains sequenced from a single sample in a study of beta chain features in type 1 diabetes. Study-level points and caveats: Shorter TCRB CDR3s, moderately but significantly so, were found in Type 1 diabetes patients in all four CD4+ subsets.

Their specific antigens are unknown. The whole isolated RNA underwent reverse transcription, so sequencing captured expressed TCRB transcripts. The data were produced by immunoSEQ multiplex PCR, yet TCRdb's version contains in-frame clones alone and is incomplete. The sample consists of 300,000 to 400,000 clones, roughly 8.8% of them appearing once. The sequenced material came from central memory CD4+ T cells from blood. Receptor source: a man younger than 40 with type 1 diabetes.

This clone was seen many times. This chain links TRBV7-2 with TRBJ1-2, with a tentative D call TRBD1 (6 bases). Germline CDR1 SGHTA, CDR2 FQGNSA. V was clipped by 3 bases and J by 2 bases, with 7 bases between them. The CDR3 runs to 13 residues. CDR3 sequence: CASSFGQNYGYTF. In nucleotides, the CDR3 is TGTGCCAGCAGCTTTGGACAGAACTATGGCTACACCTTC. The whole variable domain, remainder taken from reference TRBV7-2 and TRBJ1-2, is GAGVSQSPSNKVTEKGKDVELRCDPISGHTALYWYRQSLGQGLEFLIYFQGNSAPDKSGLPSDRFSAERTGGSVSTLTIQRTQQEDSAVYLCASSFGQNYGYTFGSGTRLTVV.

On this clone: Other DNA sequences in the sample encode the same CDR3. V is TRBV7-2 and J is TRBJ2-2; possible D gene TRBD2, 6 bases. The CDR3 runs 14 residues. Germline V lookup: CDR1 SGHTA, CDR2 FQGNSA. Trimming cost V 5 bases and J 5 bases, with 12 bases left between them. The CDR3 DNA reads TGTGCCAGCAGCCCCTATCGGGGGACCGGGGAGCTGTTTTTT. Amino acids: CASSPYRGTGELFF.

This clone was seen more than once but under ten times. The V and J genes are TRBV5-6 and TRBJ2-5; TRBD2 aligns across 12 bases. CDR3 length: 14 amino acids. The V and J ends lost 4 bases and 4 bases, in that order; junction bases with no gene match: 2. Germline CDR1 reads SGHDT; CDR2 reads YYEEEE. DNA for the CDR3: TGTGCCAGCAGCCGGGGACTAGCGGGAGAGACCCAGTACTTC. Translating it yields CASSRGLAGETQYF.

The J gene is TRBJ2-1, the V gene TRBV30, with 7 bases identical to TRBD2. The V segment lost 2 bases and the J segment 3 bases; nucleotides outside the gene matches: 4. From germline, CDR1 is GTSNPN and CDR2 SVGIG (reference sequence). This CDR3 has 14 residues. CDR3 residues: CAWSYRGGYNEQFF. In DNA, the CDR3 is TGTGCCTGGAGTTATCGCGGGGGCTACAATGAGCAGTTCTTC.

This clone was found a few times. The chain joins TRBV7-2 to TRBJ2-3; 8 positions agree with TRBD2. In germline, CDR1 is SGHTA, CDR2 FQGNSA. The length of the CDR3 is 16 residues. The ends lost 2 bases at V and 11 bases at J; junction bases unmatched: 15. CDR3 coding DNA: TGTGCCAGCAGCTTAAAAGGCGGGGGGCAGCCTTTTGAGCAGTATTTT. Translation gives CASSLKGGGQPFEQYF.